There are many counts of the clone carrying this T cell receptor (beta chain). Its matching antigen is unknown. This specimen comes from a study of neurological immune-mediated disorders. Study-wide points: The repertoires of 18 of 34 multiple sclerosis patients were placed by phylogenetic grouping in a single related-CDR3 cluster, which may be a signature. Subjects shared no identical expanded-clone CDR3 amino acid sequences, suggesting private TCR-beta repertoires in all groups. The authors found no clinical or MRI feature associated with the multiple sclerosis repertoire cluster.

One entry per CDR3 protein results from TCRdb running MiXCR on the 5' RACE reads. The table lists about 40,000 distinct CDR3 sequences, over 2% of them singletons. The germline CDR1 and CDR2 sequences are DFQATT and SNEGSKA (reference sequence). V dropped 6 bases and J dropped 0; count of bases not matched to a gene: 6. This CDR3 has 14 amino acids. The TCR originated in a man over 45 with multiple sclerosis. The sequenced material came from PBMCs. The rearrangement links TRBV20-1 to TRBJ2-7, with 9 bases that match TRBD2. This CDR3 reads CSASGGPSSYEQYF. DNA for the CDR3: TGCAGTGCCAGCGGGGGGCCGAGCTCCTACGAGCAGTACTTC.